One sample yielded the 21 T cell receptor beta chains listed below, sequenced in a study of PD-1 blockade in classical Hodgkin lymphoma. Produced via immunoSEQ multiplex PCR; TCRdb's table is partial and in-frame only. Of under 25,000 clones in the sample, 60% to 80% were seen once. The time point was: cycle 4 day 1 (C4D1), after 5 to 7 weeks of nivolumab. Every single patient, without exception, relapsed after autologous stem cell transplantation, and brentuximab vedotin exposure varied. This sample comprised peripheral blood mononuclear cells (PBMCs), obtained before the fourth cycle of nivolumab. Receptor source: a human donor with classical Hodgkin lymphoma.

This chain links TRBV4-2 with TRBJ2-1; tentatively, D is TRBD2 (5 bases). Trimming stripped 0 bases from V and 9 bases from J, with 15 bases between. The V gene's germline CDR1 is LGHNA and CDR2 YNFKEQ. This CDR3 is built from 15 residues. The CDR3 here is CASSQEVLGISEQFF. CDR3 DNA sequence: TGTGCCAGCAGCCAAGAGGTACTAGGGATCAGTGAGCAGTTCTTC.

The CDR3: CASSLDGPPYNEQFF. CDR3 DNA sequence: TGTGCCAGCAGCTTAGACGGACCTCCTTACAATGAGCAGTTCTTC. The rearrangement joins TRBV7-9 to TRBJ2-1; D is undetermined. Germline assignment: CDR1 SEHNR and CDR2 FQNEAQ (reference sequence). CDR3 length: 15 residues. With 1 base removed from V and 4 bases from J, the gap between germline ends came to 11 bases.

This clone came up a few times. The V and J genes are TRBV29-1 and TRBJ2-1; D is perhaps TRBD2 (6 bases). From germline, CDR1 is SQVTM and CDR2 ANQGSEA. The CDR3 consists of 14 residues. V lost 4 bases and J lost 2, with 12 bases in between. CDR3 sequence: CSVVGGITYNEQFF. The CDR3, as DNA: TGCAGCGTTGTAGGCGGGATCACCTACAATGAGCAGTTCTTC.

This clone was counted a single time. The chain is built from TRBV7-6 and TRBJ1-5; 8 nucleotides align to TRBD1. V was clipped by 1 base and J by 1 base; unmatched bases: 3. CDR1 and CDR2 from the germline V gene are SGHVS and FNYEAQ. This CDR3 has 16 amino acids. CDR3 sequence: CASSLVTGGSNQPQHF. DNA of the CDR3: TGTGCCAGCAGCTTAGTAACAGGGGGAAGCAATCAGCCCCAGCATTTT.

In this sample, this clone turned up once. V and J are TRBV7-9 and TRBJ1-5, with D uncertain. The V and J ends lost 0 bases and 4 bases respectively, with 4 bases between them. The CDR3 is 13 residues long. Germline lookup yields CDR1 SEHNR and CDR2 FQNEAQ (reference sequence). CDR3 coding DNA: TGTGCCAGCAGCTTAGCGATAAATCAGCCCCAGCATTTT. Protein sequence: CASSLAINQPQHF.

This clone is judged medium-sized. J is TRBJ1-2 and V is TRBV7-2; D is unresolved. V was cut by 2 bases and J by 6 bases, with 10 bases left in between. Per the germline V gene, CDR1 is SGHTA and CDR2 is FQGNSA. The CDR3 consists of 13 residues. Written as DNA, the CDR3 is TGTGCCAGCAGCTTATTCGGTGGAAATGGCTACACCTTC. Amino acid sequence: CASSLFGGNGYTF.

J is TRBJ1-4 and V is TRBV2, with D perhaps matching TRBD1 (5 bases). There are 15 residues in the CDR3. The ends were cut back, 3 bases at V and 7 bases at J, with 15 bases in the middle. CDR1 SNHLY and CDR2 FYNNEI come from the germline V gene. CDR3 residues: CASSESWSGSEKLFF. The CDR3 DNA follows: TGTGCCAGCAGTGAGAGTTGGTCAGGGAGTGAAAAACTGTTTTTT.

The chain combines TRBV10-3 with TRBJ2-3, with D possibly TRBD1 on 6 matching bases. Germline CDR1 reads ENHRY; CDR2 reads SYGVKD. Trimming pared 11 bases from V and 0 bases from J, leaving 12 bases between. CDR3 length: 13 residues. The CDR3 coding sequence is TGTGCCGGCTCCGGGACAAGCACAGATACGCAGTATTTT. This sequence encodes CAGSGTSTDTQYF.

This chain connects TRBV11-2 to TRBJ2-3, with 8 positions matching TRBD2. Germline assignment: CDR1 SGHAT and CDR2 FQNNGV. V trimming: 3 bases; J trimming: 5 bases; junction bases outside the gene matches: 1. The CDR3 is 13 amino acids. CDR3 coding DNA: TGTGCCAGCAGCTTGGGACTAGTAGATACGCAGTATTTT. This encodes CASSLGLVDTQYF. Full variable domain (missing parts from reference TRBV11-2 and TRBJ2-3): EAGVAQSPRYKIIEKRQSVAFWCNPISGHATLYWYQQILGQGPKLLIQFQNNGVVDDSQLPKDRFSAERLKGVDSTLKIQPAKLEDSAVYLCASSLGLVDTQYFGPGTRLTVL.

The sample holds one count of this clone. This chain joins TRBV6-6 and TRBJ1-2; 7 bases map to TRBD1. The junction had 5 bases not matched to a gene; V was cut back by 2 bases and J by 8 bases. The CDR3 is made up of 13 amino acids. CDR1 and CDR2 (germline): MNHNY, SVGAGI (reference sequence). The CDR3 DNA is TGTGCCAGCAGTTACAAGGGGGCGGTAGGCTACACCTTC. It encodes CASSYKGAVGYTF.

By frequency in the sample, this clone is medium-sized (0.01 to 0.1%). The V call is TRBV28, the J call TRBJ1-2; no reliable D call. The germline CDR1 and CDR2 sequences are MDHEN and SYDVKM. The CDR3 runs to 11 residues. V was cut by 5 bases and J by 7 bases, with 8 bases left in between. CDR3 coding DNA: TGTGCCAGCAGTAGTACGGGTGGCTACACCTTC. Protein: CASSSTGGYTF.

The chain is built from TRBV6-4 and TRBJ1-1; D might be TRBD1 (6 bases). Germline V CDR1 and CDR2: MRHNA, SNTAGT. V dropped 0 bases and J dropped 7 bases, with 15 bases sitting between them. This CDR3 has 15 amino acids. As DNA, the CDR3 is TGTGCCAGCAGTGACTCGAACAGGGAAGCCGATGAAGCTTTCTTT. Its translation: CASSDSNREADEAFF.

This chain uses TRBV7-9 with TRBJ1-1; 7 bases are shared with TRBD1. The length of the CDR3 is 15 residues. The V and J ends lost 4 bases and 7 bases, in that order; junction bases with no gene match: 12. Germline V gives CDR1 SEHNR, CDR2 FQNEAQ (reference sequence). CDR3 DNA: TGTGCCAGCAGCTCATACCCCGACAGGGTGGTTGAAGCTTTCTTT. Protein sequence: CASSSYPDRVVEAFF.

The J gene is TRBJ2-7, the V gene TRBV9; no clear D gene. The length of the CDR3 is 15 residues. Looked up from germline, CDR1 is SGDLS and CDR2 is YYNGEE. The V gene lost 0 bases and the J gene lost 0 bases, with 10 bases spanning the gap. CDR3 coding DNA: TGTGCCAGCAGCGTAGCAACTTCTCCCTCCTACGAGCAGTACTTC. Translated: CASSVATSPSYEQYF.

The V call is TRBV4-2, the J call TRBJ2-7, with D perhaps TRBD2 (6 bases). This CDR3 region has 15 residues. Germline loops: CDR1 LGHNA, CDR2 YNFKEQ. Trimming took off 1 base at V and 0 bases at J, with 10 bases between the two ends. The CDR3: CASSQGGEVSYEQYF. The CDR3 DNA follows: TGTGCCAGCAGCCAAGGCGGGGAGGTCTCCTACGAGCAGTACTTC.

A remark on this clone: Germline is not matched at one junction end, which may reflect a read error. The V call is TRBV7-2, the J call TRBJ2-5; no clear D. This CDR3 has 15 amino acids. CDR1 SGHTA and CDR2 FQGNSA come from the germline V gene. The CDR3 protein is CASSLNRANQETQYF. Written as DNA, the CDR3 is TGTGCCAGCAGCTTAAACCGGGCAAACCAGGAGACCCAGTACTTC.

This clone was detected once. The rearrangement joins TRBV11-2 to TRBJ2-3, with TRBD1 identical over 8 bases. This CDR3 is 15 amino acids long. V lost 1 base to trimming and J lost 4 bases; unmatched junction nucleotides: 4. Germline loops: CDR1 SGHAT, CDR2 FQNNGV. CDR3 bases: TGTGCCAGCAGCTTAGTTACAGGGGGTCCAGATACGCAGTATTTT. This encodes CASSLVTGGPDTQYF.

The gene calls are TRBV7-2 and TRBJ2-5; 11 nucleotides match TRBD2. V dropped 3 bases and J dropped 2; count of bases not matched to a gene: 2. Germline V gives CDR1 SGHTA, CDR2 FQGNSA. This CDR3 has 15 amino acids. The CDR3 sequence is CASSLGTSGQETQYF. As DNA, the CDR3 is TGTGCCAGCAGCTTGGGGACTAGCGGACAAGAGACCCAGTACTTC.

This clone was found once. A read error is possible here, since a much larger clone lies one base away. The chain recombines TRBV5-4 with TRBJ1-2; no clear D gene. Germline-derived CDR1 and CDR2 are SGHNT and YYREEE (reference sequence). Trimming removed 4 bases from V and 7 bases from J, with 14 bases in between. The CDR3 contains 13 residues. The CDR3 loop reads CASSQERDGGYTF. In DNA, the CDR3 is TGTGCCAGCAGCCAAGAACGAGACGGTGGCTACACCTTC.

V and J are TRBV28 and TRBJ1-5, with TRBD1 as a possible D gene (6 bases). CDR1 is MDHEN, CDR2 SYDVKM, per germline. The CDR3 totals 15 residues. V was cut by 5 bases and J by 2 bases, with 13 bases left in between. As DNA, the CDR3 is TGTGCCAGCAGTCCCAGGGGTATCGGCAATCAGCCCCAGCATTTT. It translates to CASSPRGIGNQPQHF.

This clone appeared a few times. J is TRBJ1-2 and V is TRBV30; the D gene is possibly TRBD1 (6 bases). CDR1 GTSNPN and CDR2 SVGIG come from the germline V gene (reference sequence). This CDR3 region has 11 residues. Trimming pared 7 bases from V and 4 bases from J, leaving 10 bases between. The CDR3 DNA follows: TGTGCCTTAGGGGGAGGCTATGGCTACACCTTC. Translated, it gives CALGGGYGYTF.